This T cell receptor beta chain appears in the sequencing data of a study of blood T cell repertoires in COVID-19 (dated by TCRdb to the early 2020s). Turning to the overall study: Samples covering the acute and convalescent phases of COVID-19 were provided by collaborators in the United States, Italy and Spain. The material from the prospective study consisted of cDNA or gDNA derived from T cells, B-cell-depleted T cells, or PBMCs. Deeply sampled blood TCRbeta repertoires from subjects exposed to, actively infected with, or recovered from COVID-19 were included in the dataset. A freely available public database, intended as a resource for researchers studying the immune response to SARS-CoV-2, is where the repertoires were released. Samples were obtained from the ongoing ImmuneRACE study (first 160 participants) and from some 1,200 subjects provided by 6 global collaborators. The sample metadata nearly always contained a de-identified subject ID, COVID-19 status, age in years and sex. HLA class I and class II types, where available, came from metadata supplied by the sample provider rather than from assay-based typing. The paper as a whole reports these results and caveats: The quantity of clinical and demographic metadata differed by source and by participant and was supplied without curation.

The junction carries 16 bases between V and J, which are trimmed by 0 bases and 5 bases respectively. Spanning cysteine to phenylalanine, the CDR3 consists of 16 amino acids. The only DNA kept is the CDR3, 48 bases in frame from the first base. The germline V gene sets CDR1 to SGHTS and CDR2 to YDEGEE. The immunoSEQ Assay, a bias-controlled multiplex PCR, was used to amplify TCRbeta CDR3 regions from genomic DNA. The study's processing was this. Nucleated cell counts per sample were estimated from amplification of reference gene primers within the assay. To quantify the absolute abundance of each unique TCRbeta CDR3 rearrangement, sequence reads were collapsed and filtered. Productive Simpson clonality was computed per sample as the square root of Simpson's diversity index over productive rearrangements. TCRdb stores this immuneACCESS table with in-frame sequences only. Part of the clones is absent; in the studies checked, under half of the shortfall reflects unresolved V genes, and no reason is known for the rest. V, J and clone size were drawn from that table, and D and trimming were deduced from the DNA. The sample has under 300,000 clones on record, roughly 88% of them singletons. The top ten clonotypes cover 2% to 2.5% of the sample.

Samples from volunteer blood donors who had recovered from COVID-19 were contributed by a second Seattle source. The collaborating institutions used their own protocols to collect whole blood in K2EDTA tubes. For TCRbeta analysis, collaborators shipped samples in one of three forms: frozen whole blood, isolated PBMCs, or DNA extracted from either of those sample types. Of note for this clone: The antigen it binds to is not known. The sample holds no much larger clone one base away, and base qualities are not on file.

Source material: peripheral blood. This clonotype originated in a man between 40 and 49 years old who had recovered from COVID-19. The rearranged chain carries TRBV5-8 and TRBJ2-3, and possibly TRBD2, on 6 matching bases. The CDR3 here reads CASSLEEGGLRDTQYF. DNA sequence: TGTGCCAGCAGCTTGGAGGAGGGCGGATTGAGAGATACGCAGTATTTT.